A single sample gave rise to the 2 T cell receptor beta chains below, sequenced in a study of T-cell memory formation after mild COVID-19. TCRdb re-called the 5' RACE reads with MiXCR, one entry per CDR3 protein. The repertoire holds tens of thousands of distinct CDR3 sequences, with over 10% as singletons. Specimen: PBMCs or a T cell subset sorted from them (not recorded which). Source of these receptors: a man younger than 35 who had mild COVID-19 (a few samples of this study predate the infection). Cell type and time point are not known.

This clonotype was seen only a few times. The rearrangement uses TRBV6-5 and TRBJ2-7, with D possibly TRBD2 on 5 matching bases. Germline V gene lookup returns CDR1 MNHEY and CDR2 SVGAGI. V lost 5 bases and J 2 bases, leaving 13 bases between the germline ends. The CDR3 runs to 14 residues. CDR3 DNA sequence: TGTGCCAGCAGTGTCACCGAGGGTCCCTACGAGCAGTACTTC. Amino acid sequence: CASSVTEGPYEQYF.

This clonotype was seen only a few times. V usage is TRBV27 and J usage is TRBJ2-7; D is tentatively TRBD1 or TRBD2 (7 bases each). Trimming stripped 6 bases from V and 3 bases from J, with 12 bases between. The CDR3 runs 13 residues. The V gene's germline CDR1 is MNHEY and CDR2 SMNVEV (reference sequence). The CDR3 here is CASSPGGVYEQYF. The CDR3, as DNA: TGTGCCAGCAGCCCAGGGGGGGTCTACGAGCAGTACTTC.